The present T cell receptor (beta chain) was sequenced within a study of T cells in tuberculosis. Looking at the study overall: In South Africa, adults with active tuberculosis were compared with IGRA-negative and latently infected IGRA-positive adolescents. PBMC were archived before or within 7 days of starting treatment.

Note on this clone: Its antigen is not known.

Stated time point: new active TB diagnosis, blood taken before or within 7 days of starting treatment. Each clinical donor contributed on average approximately 100,000 T cells from unsorted cryopreserved PBMC. Points from the study as a whole: Active tuberculosis alpha repertoires lay closer to GMM-specific TCRs than controls'.

Data came from immunoSEQ multiplex PCR; TCRdb stores just in-frame clones and leaves some out. Among tens of thousands of clones listed, more than 90% were seen once. This clonotype was obtained from an adult with tuberculosis. This sample comprised PBMCs, obtained at tuberculosis diagnosis.

The CDR3: CASSFSGRSPTDTQYF. The DNA of the CDR3 is TGTGCCAGCAGCTTTAGCGGGAGATCACCCACAGATACGCAGTATTTT. The genes are TRBV7-2 and TRBJ2-3; 9 nucleotides agree with TRBD2. V lost 3 bases and J lost 2; bases outside the gene matches: 6. The CDR3 contains 16 residues. The germline gives CDR1 SGHTA, CDR2 FQGNSA. The variable domain in full, completed from reference TRBV7-2 and TRBJ2-3, reads GAGVSQSPSNKVTEKGKDVELRCDPISGHTALYWYRQSLGQGLEFLIYFQGNSAPDKSGLPSDRFSAERTGGSVSTLTIQRTQQEDSAVYLCASSFSGRSPTDTQYFGPGTRLTVL.